Listed here is a single T cell receptor beta chain. The antigen is not known. Relapsing-remitting disease, either stable or active, was present in the treatment-naive patients who were the multiple sclerosis controls. These data belong to a study of CD8 T cells in Susac syndrome. Study-wide results and limits: As the study acknowledged, the number of individuals in its TCR sequencing and HLA analysis was relatively small.

The ends were cut back, 2 bases at V and 3 bases at J, with 11 bases in the middle. CDR3 length: 14 residues. Germline assignment: CDR1 SGHDT and CDR2 YYEEEE. RNA, at roughly 0.5 to 1 ug, was reverse transcribed with random hexamers. The method of amplification for TCR beta CDR3 was immunoSEQ multiplex PCR, covering 54 Vbeta and 13 Jbeta. In TCRdb, the immunoSEQ multiplex PCR reads were re-called with MiXCR into one record per CDR3 protein. The sample includes 200,000 or so distinct CDR3 sequences, approximately 90% of them seen just once. The chain couples TRBV5-6 to TRBJ1-1; tentatively, D is TRBD1 (5 bases). The sequencing sample was made of CD8+ T cells from PBMCs. The receptor comes from a human donor with multiple sclerosis. The CDR3 DNA reads TGTGCCAGCAGCTTAGGAGTCAGGGACACTGAAGCTTTCTTT. It encodes CASSLGVRDTEAFF. Based on the CDR3 plus reference TRBV5-6 and TRBJ1-1, the full variable domain is DAGVTQSPTHLIKTRGQQVTLRCSPKSGHDTVSWYQQALGQGPQFIFQYYEEEERQRGNFPDRFSGHQFPNYSSELNVNALLLGDSALYLCASSLGVRDTEAFFGQGTRLTVV.